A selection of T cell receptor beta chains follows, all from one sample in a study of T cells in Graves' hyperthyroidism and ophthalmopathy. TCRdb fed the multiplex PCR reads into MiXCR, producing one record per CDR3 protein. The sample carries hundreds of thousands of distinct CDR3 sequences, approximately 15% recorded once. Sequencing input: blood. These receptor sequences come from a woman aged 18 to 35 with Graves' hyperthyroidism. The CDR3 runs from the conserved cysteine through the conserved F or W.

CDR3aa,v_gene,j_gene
CASRVGVQPQHF,TRBV28,TRBJ1-5
CSAPMASGTTGELFF,TRBV20-1,TRBJ2-2
CASSTRPGSYEQYF,TRBV19,TRBJ2-7
CASRPGTGGIYNTEAFF,TRBV12-3/TRBV12-4,TRBJ1-1
CASSSSVEQFF,TRBV11-2,TRBJ2-1
CASRQRPGQGGPGELFF,TRBV7-2,TRBJ2-2
CASGGQNTEAFF,TRBV2,TRBJ1-1
CASSSGPGGNTIYF,TRBV7-9,TRBJ1-3
CASSLGYGGATTEAFF,TRBV13,TRBJ1-1
CASSLGQPFGYTF,TRBV5-8,TRBJ1-2
CASSDRGRNEKLFF,TRBV6-1,TRBJ1-4
CASSELLAGGTDTQYF,TRBV6-1,TRBJ2-3
CASNPSGRNDEQYF,TRBV6-1,TRBJ2-7
CASSSTPHSLPNEKLFF,TRBV5-8,TRBJ1-4
CSVEDRQGGYEQYF,TRBV29-1,TRBJ2-7
CASRHGSVIYQPQHF,TRBV12-3/TRBV12-4,TRBJ1-5
CASSVGTPDSNQPQHF,TRBV4-1,TRBJ1-5
CASSHPDRPNTEAFF,TRBV4-2,TRBJ1-1
CATSGQGSPGGYTF,TRBV24-1,TRBJ1-2
CSARECSSGPNSPLHF,TRBV20-1,TRBJ1-6
CASSLDGLSYEQYF,TRBV6-1,TRBJ2-7
CASSHGGTVQETQYF,TRBV18,TRBJ2-5
CASSRTSGQSNQPQHF,TRBV6-1,TRBJ1-5
CASSDYPRGYNSPLHF,TRBV2,TRBJ1-6
CASSEQGASNQPQHF,TRBV18,TRBJ1-5
CASSSFTLAGGLEQYF,TRBV27,TRBJ2-7
CSVGDRVGEKLFF,TRBV29-1,TRBJ1-4
CSVEAGLGYGYTF,TRBV29-1,TRBJ1-2
CASSLNRVQETQYF,TRBV12-3/TRBV12-4,TRBJ2-5
CSARPTSMPPGGEKLFF,TRBV20-1,TRBJ1-4
CASSRDQSSYNEQFF,TRBV7-3,TRBJ2-1
CAWSDFGTSTVADTQYF,TRBV30,TRBJ2-3
CSANALTSGRREQFF,TRBV20-1,TRBJ2-1
CSSVAGTHEQYF,TRBV20-1,TRBJ2-7
CASGTETSGRDTQYF,TRBV6-1,TRBJ2-3
CASSSDQHRTQYF,TRBV5-5,TRBJ2-5
CASSLGGRDPSYNEQFF,TRBV5-1,TRBJ2-1
CASSEARGREGRYEQFF,TRBV2,TRBJ2-1
CASSEDGDSPLHF,TRBV6-1,TRBJ1-6
CASKVDGGVSYEQYF,TRBV2,TRBJ2-7
CASSPYDPATQYF,TRBV9,TRBJ2-5
CASSYGFERSHNEQFF,TRBV6-5,TRBJ2-1
CASSFSKTSGRAGEQFF,TRBV27,TRBJ2-1
CASSSPRDPMNTEAFF,TRBV28,TRBJ1-1
CASSPLQGNQETQYF,TRBV7-9,TRBJ2-5
CASSFQGWAEAFF,TRBV13,TRBJ1-1
CASSAPTGGFNEQFF,TRBV7-9,TRBJ2-1
CASSRTDSNQPQHF,TRBV2,TRBJ1-5
CSAYRANTGELFF,TRBV29-1,TRBJ2-2
CASRAGLATYEQYF,TRBV6-1,TRBJ2-7
CASTLRAVSTPSTDTQYF,TRBV5-6,TRBJ2-3
CGARATSLEIYEQYF,TRBV20-1,TRBJ2-7